The rows below give T cell receptor beta chains drawn from one sample of a study of cytomegalovirus exposure and HLA in healthy donors. Sequencing was performed with immunoSEQ multiplex PCR; in TCRdb, only in-frame clones are kept and a portion is missing. Found here are around 150,000 clones, over 75% of them singletons; the top ten hold roughly 0.5%. Sequencing was carried out using PBMCs. The receptors were sampled from a woman aged 40 to 49 in good health and CMV-seronegative. CDR3s include the opening cysteine and the closing phenylalanine or tryptophan. A D gene is named only where the DNA matches it firmly.

V,D,J,DNA,CDR3
TRBV6-1,.,TRBJ1-5,TGTGCCAGCAGTGAATTGGTCGCTCGATTAGAGCCCCAGCATTTT,CASSELVARLEPQHF
TRBV6-5,TRBD2,TRBJ2-5,TGTGCCAGCAGTTACTCCTTCGGACTAGCGGGAGAGACCCAGTACTTC,CASSYSFGLAGETQYF
TRBV19,.,TRBJ1-2,TGTGCCAGTAGCCTCCCTGAGGACTACGGCTACACCTTC,CASSLPEDYGYTF
TRBV2,.,TRBJ2-3,TGTGCCAGCAGTGAACGGACAGATACGCAGTATTTT,CASSERTDTQYF
TRBV6-5,.,TRBJ1-2,TGTGCCAGCAGTATAAGGGGGATCTACGGCTACACCTTC,CASSIRGIYGYTF
TRBV11-2,TRBD2,TRBJ2-7,TGTGCCAGCAAACCCCTAGTCTCTCTAGCGGGGGACTCCTACGAGCAGTACTTC,CASKPLVSLAGDSYEQYF
TRBV10-3,TRBD2,TRBJ2-2,TGTGCCATCAGTGAAGCAGCGGGAGCTACCGGGGAGCTGTTTTTT,CAISEAAGATGELFF
TRBV19,.,TRBJ2-7,TGTGCCAGTAGTTACCTAGCCCTCTACGAGCAGTACTTC,CASSYLALYEQYF
TRBV21-1,.,TRBJ1-1,TGTGCCAGCAGCAAAGAGGAGGGATTGAACACTGAAGCTTTCTTC,CASSKEEGLNTEAFF
TRBV6-5,.,TRBJ1-2,TGTGCCAGCAGACCGGGACTCAATCCTGGCTACACCTTC,CASRPGLNPGYTF
TRBV11-3,.,TRBJ2-3,TGTGCCAGCAGCCCAGATTGGTCCTTATCAAATACGCAGTATTTT,CASSPDWSLSNTQYF
TRBV7-9,.,TRBJ1-4,TGTTCCAGCAGCTTAGCGACCGCGGGAGGGGAGGGAAAACTGTTTTTT,CSSSLATAGGEGKLFF
TRBV7-2,.,TRBJ2-7,TGTGCCAGCAGCTTAGACTGGTACTACGAGCAGTACTTC,CASSLDWYYEQYF
TRBV7-9,.,TRBJ2-7,TGTGCCAGCAGCTTAGGCGGAACCTACGAGCAGTACTTC,CASSLGGTYEQYF
TRBV7-8,.,TRBJ1-1,TGTGCCAGCAGCCCGGAGCGGGGTTTTGGAACTGAAGCTTTCTTT,CASSPERGFGTEAFF
TRBV28,.,TRBJ1-2,TGTGCCAGCAGTTCGGGGGGAACCGGGACACTTCCCTGGGGGTCCGGCTACACCTTC,CASSSGGTGTLPWGSGYTF
TRBV7-8,.,TRBJ1-1,TGTGCCAGCAGCTTAGCGGCGGGGAACACTGAAGCTTTCTTT,CASSLAAGNTEAFF